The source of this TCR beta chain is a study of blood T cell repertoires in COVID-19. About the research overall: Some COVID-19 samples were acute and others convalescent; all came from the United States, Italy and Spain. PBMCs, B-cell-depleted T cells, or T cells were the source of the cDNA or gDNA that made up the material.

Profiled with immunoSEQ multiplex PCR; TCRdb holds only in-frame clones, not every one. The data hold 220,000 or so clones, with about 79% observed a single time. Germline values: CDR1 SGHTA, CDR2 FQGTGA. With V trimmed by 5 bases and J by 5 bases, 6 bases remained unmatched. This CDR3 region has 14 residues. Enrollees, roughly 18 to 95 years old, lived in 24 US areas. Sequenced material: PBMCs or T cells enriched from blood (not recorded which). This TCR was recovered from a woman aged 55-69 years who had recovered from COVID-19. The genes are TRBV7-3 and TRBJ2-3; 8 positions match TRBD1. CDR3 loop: CASSPDRAGDTQYF. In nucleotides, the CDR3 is TGTGCCAGCAGCCCGGACAGGGCAGGAGATACGCAGTATTTT.